What follows are 4 T cell receptor beta chains derived from one specimen sequenced in a study of somatic mutations in cytotoxic T cells in rheumatoid arthritis. Using immunoSEQ multiplex PCR, the repertoire was profiled, and TCRdb retains in-frame clones only, with some absent. The sample lists 3,000 to 4,500 clones; around 74% were seen once. The sequencing sample was made of CD8+ T cells sorted from blood. The receptors shown here come from an adult with rheumatoid arthritis.

The gene calls are TRBV7-2 and TRBJ2-7; 8 bases line up with TRBD1. The CDR3 loop spans 14 amino acids. V was pared by 5 bases and J by 2 bases, with 5 bases of the junction left unmatched. Germline CDR1 and CDR2: SGHTA and FQGNSA. CDR3 sequence: CASSPGGQAYEQYF. CDR3 coding DNA: TGTGCCAGCAGCCCTGGGGGACAGGCCTACGAGCAGTACTTC.

The CDR3 is CASNDPGGTTNYGYTF. DNA for the CDR3: TGTGCCAGCAACGACCCGGGGGGAACCACTAACTATGGCTACACCTTC. The V gene is TRBV5-4, the J gene TRBJ1-2; perhaps TRBD1 as D (5 bases). V was cut by 6 bases and J by 0 bases, with 18 bases left in between. CDR1 and CDR2 from the germline V gene are SGHNT and YYREEE (reference sequence). CDR3 length equals 16 residues.

The chain employs TRBV5-1 and TRBJ2-5; the D is unclear. CDR1 and CDR2 (germline): SGHRS, YFSETQ. The CDR3 has 15 amino acids. V was trimmed by 4 bases and J by 1 base, leaving 14 bases between them. The CDR3 DNA follows: TGCGCCAGCAGCGCCGGGTCTTATTCCCAAGAGACCCAGTACTTC. It specifies CASSAGSYSQETQYF.

The chain joins TRBV27 to TRBJ2-2; maybe TRBD2 (6 bases). The V end lost 6 bases, the J end lost 4 bases, and 6 bases lay between the germline ends. The CDR3 is 12 amino acids. From germline, CDR1 is MNHEY and CDR2 SMNVEV (reference sequence). The CDR3 protein is CASRGGTGELFF. For the CDR3, the DNA is TGTGCCAGCAGGGGGGGCACCGGGGAGCTGTTTTTT.